This is a list of T cell receptor beta chains from one sample in a study of T cell changes during pregnancy in multiple sclerosis. Repertoires were generated with immunoSEQ multiplex PCR, while TCRdb's copy carries only in-frame clones and drops some. The sample shows about 51,000 clones, 93% of them seen only once. Sequencing used peripheral blood, obtained in the second trimester of pregnancy. Source of these receptors: a female donor with multiple sclerosis, enrolled in a pregnancy study. Each CDR3 is given with its conserved first and last residue. Each record gives: CDR3 protein, CDR3 DNA, V gene, clone size, J gene, D gene. The D gene is left open where the match is weak. Size is omitted from some rows. Given values are once, few, many or a class for expanded clones.

cdr3_aa: CASSKQRSGANVLTF
cdr3_nt: TGTGCCAGCAGCAAACAACGCTCTGGGGCCAACGTCCTGACTTTC
v_call: TRBV7-2
clone_size: few
j_call: TRBJ2-6
d_call: NA

cdr3_aa: CASSQAGGADTQYF
cdr3_nt: TGTGCCAGCAGCCAAGCGGGAGGGGCAGATACGCAGTATTTT
v_call: TRBV4-2
clone_size: NA
j_call: TRBJ2-3
d_call: TRBD2

cdr3_aa: CASSLGAGISYEQYF
cdr3_nt: TGTGCCAGCAGCTTAGGGGCCGGGATCTCCTACGAGCAGTACTTC
v_call: TRBV7-2
clone_size: NA
j_call: TRBJ2-7
d_call: NA

cdr3_aa: CASSQALQRTGGTDTQYF
cdr3_nt: TGTGCCAGCAGCCAAGCACTCCAAAGGACAGGGGGCACAGATACGCAGTATTTT
v_call: TRBV14
clone_size: NA
j_call: TRBJ2-3
d_call: TRBD1

cdr3_aa: CASSQGAWIGTEAFF
cdr3_nt: TGTGCCAGCAGCCAAGGGGCCTGGATAGGCACTGAAGCTTTCTTT
v_call: TRBV14
clone_size: NA
j_call: TRBJ1-1
d_call: NA

cdr3_aa: CASSLEANTEAFF
cdr3_nt: TGTGCCAGCAGCTTAGAAGCTAACACTGAAGCTTTCTTT
v_call: TRBV7-9
clone_size: few
j_call: TRBJ1-1
d_call: NA

cdr3_aa: CASSPAITGTGVEQYF
cdr3_nt: TGTGCCAGCTCACCAGCAATTACCGGGACAGGGGTTGAGCAGTACTTC
v_call: TRBV18
clone_size: NA
j_call: TRBJ2-7
d_call: TRBD1

cdr3_aa: CASSTRLAGSTDTQYF
cdr3_nt: TGTGCCAGCTCGACCCGACTAGCGGGTAGCACAGATACGCAGTATTTT
v_call: TRBV18
clone_size: few
j_call: TRBJ2-3
d_call: TRBD2

cdr3_aa: CASSLGTGDYGYTF
cdr3_nt: TGTGCCAGCAGCTTAGGGACTGGCGACTATGGCTACACCTTC
v_call: TRBV11-2
clone_size: NA
j_call: TRBJ1-2
d_call: NA

cdr3_aa: CASSYQGFRAEAFF
cdr3_nt: TGTGCCAGCAGTTACCAGGGTTTTAGGGCTGAAGCTTTCTTT
v_call: TRBV6-6
clone_size: NA
j_call: TRBJ1-1
d_call: NA

cdr3_aa: CASSQHPGANTGELFF
cdr3_nt: TGCGCCAGCAGCCAACACCCGGGGGCGAACACCGGGGAGCTGTTTTTT
v_call: TRBV4-1
clone_size: NA
j_call: TRBJ2-2
d_call: NA

cdr3_aa: CASSYSAVTNYGYTF
cdr3_nt: TGTGCCAGCAGTTACTCGGCAGTAACAAACTATGGCTACACCTTC
v_call: TRBV6-5
clone_size: NA
j_call: TRBJ1-2
d_call: NA

cdr3_aa: CASSAEGGEQFF
cdr3_nt: TGTGCCAGCAGCGCCGAAGGCGGTGAGCAGTTCTTC
v_call: TRBV9
clone_size: NA
j_call: TRBJ2-1
d_call: NA

cdr3_aa: CASSLESQRTYEQYF
cdr3_nt: TGCGCCAGCAGCTTGGAGTCCCAGCGGACCTACGAGCAGTACTTC
v_call: TRBV5-1
clone_size: NA
j_call: TRBJ2-7
d_call: NA

cdr3_aa: CSVGEGDSNQPQHF
cdr3_nt: TGCAGCGTTGGGGAGGGGGATAGCAATCAGCCCCAGCATTTT
v_call: TRBV29-1
clone_size: NA
j_call: TRBJ1-5
d_call: NA

cdr3_aa: CASSEFGQGASDGYTF
cdr3_nt: TGTGCCAGCAGTGAATTTGGACAGGGGGCGAGCGATGGCTACACCTTC
v_call: TRBV6-1
clone_size: NA
j_call: TRBJ1-2
d_call: TRBD1

cdr3_aa: CASRDRANTEAFF
cdr3_nt: TGTGCCAGCCGGGACAGGGCGAACACTGAAGCTTTCTTT
v_call: TRBV19
clone_size: NA
j_call: TRBJ1-1
d_call: TRBD1

cdr3_aa: CASSPNTPEGRAYEQYF
cdr3_nt: TGCGCCAGCAGCCCGAACACTCCGGAGGGCCGTGCGTACGAGCAGTACTTC
v_call: TRBV4-3
clone_size: medium-sized
j_call: TRBJ2-7
d_call: NA

cdr3_aa: CASSYLGQGGVYEQYF
cdr3_nt: TGTGCCAGCAGTTACCTGGGACAGGGGGGGGTCTACGAGCAGTACTTC
v_call: TRBV6-5
clone_size: once
j_call: TRBJ2-7
d_call: TRBD1

cdr3_aa: CASSHGTTLDEQYF
cdr3_nt: TGTGCCAGCAGCCACGGGACTACCCTCGACGAGCAGTACTTC
v_call: TRBV5-5
clone_size: NA
j_call: TRBJ2-7
d_call: TRBD2

cdr3_aa: CASSMTGTSGSDEQFF
cdr3_nt: TGTGCCAGTAGTATGACCGGGACTAGCGGGAGTGATGAGCAGTTCTTC
v_call: TRBV19
clone_size: NA
j_call: TRBJ2-1
d_call: TRBD2

cdr3_aa: CASSYLNRAEQYF
cdr3_nt: TGTGCCAGCAGCTACTTGAACAGAGCCGAGCAGTACTTC
v_call: TRBV11-2
clone_size: NA
j_call: TRBJ2-7
d_call: NA

cdr3_aa: CASKGQDVNTEAFF
cdr3_nt: TGTGCCAGCAAAGGACAGGATGTGAACACTGAAGCTTTCTTT
v_call: TRBV6-5
clone_size: NA
j_call: TRBJ1-1
d_call: TRBD1

cdr3_aa: CASSLGAMGHWQHTDTQYF
cdr3_nt: TGTGCCAGCAGTTTAGGCGCAATGGGACACTGGCAACACACAGATACGCAGTATTTT
v_call: TRBV28
clone_size: NA
j_call: TRBJ2-3
d_call: NA

cdr3_aa: CASDPRGTDTQYF
cdr3_nt: TGTGCCAGCGACCCCCGGGGAACAGATACGCAGTATTTT
v_call: TRBV11-2
clone_size: NA
j_call: TRBJ2-3
d_call: NA

cdr3_aa: CASSLNTGVDQPQHF
cdr3_nt: TGCGCCAGCAGCCTAAATACCGGAGTTGATCAGCCCCAGCATTTT
v_call: TRBV5-1
clone_size: NA
j_call: TRBJ1-5
d_call: NA

cdr3_aa: CASSFFRQGSSYEQYF
cdr3_nt: TGTGCCAGCAGTTTTTTTCGGCAGGGATCATCCTACGAGCAGTACTTC
v_call: TRBV28
clone_size: NA
j_call: TRBJ2-7
d_call: NA

cdr3_aa: CASNAPGTGSLQYF
cdr3_nt: TGTGCCAGCAACGCACCCGGGACAGGGTCGCTGCAGTACTTC
v_call: TRBV6-5
clone_size: NA
j_call: TRBJ2-7
d_call: TRBD1

cdr3_aa: CASTDSGLSSYEQYF
cdr3_nt: TGTGCCAGCACCGACAGTGGCCTATCCTCCTACGAGCAGTACTTC
v_call: TRBV6-1
clone_size: NA
j_call: TRBJ2-7
d_call: NA

cdr3_aa: CASSSLAGGTYEQYF
cdr3_nt: TGTGCCAGCAGTTCTCTAGCGGGAGGGACCTACGAGCAGTACTTC
v_call: TRBV11-3
clone_size: NA
j_call: TRBJ2-7
d_call: TRBD2

cdr3_aa: CASRRAGVLQETQYF
cdr3_nt: TGTGCCAGCAGAAGGGCGGGAGTCCTTCAAGAGACCCAGTACTTC
v_call: TRBV2
clone_size: NA
j_call: TRBJ2-5
d_call: TRBD2

cdr3_aa: CASSTRGQGYTF
cdr3_nt: TGCGCCAGCAGCACCAGGGGGCAAGGCTACACCTTC
v_call: TRBV5-1
clone_size: NA
j_call: TRBJ1-2
d_call: TRBD1

cdr3_aa: CSVVRGYEQYF
cdr3_nt: TGCAGCGTTGTTCGCGGGTACGAGCAGTACTTC
v_call: TRBV29-1
clone_size: once
j_call: TRBJ2-7
d_call: NA

cdr3_aa: CASRGQVNTGELFF
cdr3_nt: TGTGCCAGCCGCGGACAGGTTAACACCGGGGAGCTGTTTTTT
v_call: TRBV6-1
clone_size: NA
j_call: TRBJ2-2
d_call: TRBD1

cdr3_aa: CASSLGQGGPEAFF
cdr3_nt: TGTGCCAGCAGCTTAGGACAGGGGGGGCCTGAAGCTTTCTTT
v_call: TRBV7-9
clone_size: NA
j_call: TRBJ1-1
d_call: TRBD1

cdr3_aa: CASGLVHADLAKNIQYF
cdr3_nt: TGTGCTAGTGGTTTGGTACACGCGGATCTAGCCAAAAACATTCAGTACTTC
v_call: TRBV12-5
clone_size: NA
j_call: TRBJ2-4
d_call: NA

cdr3_aa: CASSIKRGTATYEQYF
cdr3_nt: TGTGCCAGTAGTATAAAGCGCGGGACAGCAACCTACGAGCAGTACTTC
v_call: TRBV19
clone_size: NA
j_call: TRBJ2-7
d_call: NA

cdr3_aa: CASRLGLGETDEQFF
cdr3_nt: TGTGCCAGCAGACTGGGACTAGGGGAGACAGATGAGCAGTTCTTC
v_call: TRBV7-9
clone_size: few
j_call: TRBJ2-1
d_call: TRBD2

cdr3_aa: CASRDSAGGRETQYF
cdr3_nt: TGTGCCAGCAGAGACTCAGCGGGAGGCCGGGAGACCCAGTACTTC
v_call: TRBV27
clone_size: NA
j_call: TRBJ2-5
d_call: TRBD2

cdr3_aa: CASALNSNQPQHF
cdr3_nt: TGTGCTAGTGCCCTAAATAGCAATCAGCCCCAGCATTTT
v_call: TRBV12-5
clone_size: NA
j_call: TRBJ1-5
d_call: NA

cdr3_aa: CASSSMTSVVQYF
cdr3_nt: TGCGCCAGCAGCTCCATGACGAGCGTAGTTCAGTACTTC
v_call: TRBV5-1
clone_size: once
j_call: TRBJ2-4
d_call: NA

cdr3_aa: CASSPPGLAGQETQYF
cdr3_nt: TGTGCCAGCAGCCCCCCGGGACTAGCGGGACAAGAGACCCAGTACTTC
v_call: TRBV7-2
clone_size: NA
j_call: TRBJ2-5
d_call: TRBD2

cdr3_aa: CASSLVGGAYEQYF
cdr3_nt: TGTGCCAGCAGCTTAGTCGGGGGAGCCTACGAGCAGTACTTC
v_call: TRBV7-8
clone_size: NA
j_call: TRBJ2-7
d_call: NA

cdr3_aa: CASSLTAADTQYF
cdr3_nt: TGTGCCAGCAGCTTAACCGCGGCCGATACGCAGTATTTT
v_call: TRBV11-3
clone_size: NA
j_call: TRBJ2-3
d_call: NA

cdr3_aa: CAVTGVNTEAFF
cdr3_nt: TGTGCCGTTACAGGGGTGAACACTGAAGCTTTCTTT
v_call: TRBV10-3
clone_size: once
j_call: TRBJ1-1
d_call: TRBD1

cdr3_aa: CASSVALAGDTGELFF
cdr3_nt: TGTGCCAGCAGCGTAGCCTTAGCGGGAGACACCGGGGAGCTGTTTTTT
v_call: TRBV9
clone_size: NA
j_call: TRBJ2-2
d_call: TRBD2

cdr3_aa: CTSRKVPANYGYTF
cdr3_nt: TGTACCAGCAGGAAAGTTCCAGCTAACTATGGCTACACCTTC
v_call: TRBV5-4
clone_size: NA
j_call: TRBJ1-2
d_call: NA

cdr3_aa: CASSPPTGEGETGELFF
cdr3_nt: TGTGCCAGCAGTCCCCCTACGGGGGAGGGAGAGACCGGGGAGCTGTTTTTT
v_call: TRBV27
clone_size: NA
j_call: TRBJ2-2
d_call: TRBD2

cdr3_aa: CASSRFDFASTDTQYF
cdr3_nt: TGTGCCAGCAGCCGGTTTGATTTTGCCAGCACAGATACGCAGTATTTT
v_call: TRBV5-8
clone_size: NA
j_call: TRBJ2-3
d_call: NA